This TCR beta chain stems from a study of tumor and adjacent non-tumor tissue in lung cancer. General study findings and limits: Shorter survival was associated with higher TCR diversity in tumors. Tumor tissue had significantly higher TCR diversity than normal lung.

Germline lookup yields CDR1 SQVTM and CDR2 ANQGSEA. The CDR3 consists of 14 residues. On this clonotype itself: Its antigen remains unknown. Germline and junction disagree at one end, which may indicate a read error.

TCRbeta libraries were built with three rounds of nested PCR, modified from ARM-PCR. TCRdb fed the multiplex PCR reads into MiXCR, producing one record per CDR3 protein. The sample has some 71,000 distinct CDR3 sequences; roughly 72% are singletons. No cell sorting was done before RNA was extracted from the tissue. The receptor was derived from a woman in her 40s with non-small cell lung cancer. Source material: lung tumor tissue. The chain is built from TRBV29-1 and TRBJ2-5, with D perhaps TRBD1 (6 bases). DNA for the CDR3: TGCAGCGTCGTTTGGGACACGCCACGAGAGACCCAGTGCTTC. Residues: CSVVWDTPRETQCF. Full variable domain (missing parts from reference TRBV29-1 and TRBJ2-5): SAVISQKPSRDICQRGTSLTIQCQVDSQVTMMFWYRQQPGQSLTLIATANQGSEATYESGFVIDKFPISRPNLTFSTLTVSNMSPEDSSIYLCSVVWDTPRETQCFGPGTRLLVL.